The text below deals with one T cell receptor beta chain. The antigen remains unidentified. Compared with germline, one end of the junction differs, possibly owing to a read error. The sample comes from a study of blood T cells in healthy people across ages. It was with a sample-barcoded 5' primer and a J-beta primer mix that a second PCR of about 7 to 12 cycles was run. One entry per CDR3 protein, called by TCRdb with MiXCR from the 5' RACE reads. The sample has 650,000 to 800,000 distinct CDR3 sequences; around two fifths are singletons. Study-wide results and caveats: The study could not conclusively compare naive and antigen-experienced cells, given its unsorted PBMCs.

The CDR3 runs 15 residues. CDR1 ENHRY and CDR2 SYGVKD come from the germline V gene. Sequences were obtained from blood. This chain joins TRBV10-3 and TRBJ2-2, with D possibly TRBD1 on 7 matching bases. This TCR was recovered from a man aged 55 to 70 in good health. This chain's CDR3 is CAISARGANIGELFF. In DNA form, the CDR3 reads TGTGCCATCAGTGCCAGGGGGGCTAACATCGGGGAGCTGTTTTTT.